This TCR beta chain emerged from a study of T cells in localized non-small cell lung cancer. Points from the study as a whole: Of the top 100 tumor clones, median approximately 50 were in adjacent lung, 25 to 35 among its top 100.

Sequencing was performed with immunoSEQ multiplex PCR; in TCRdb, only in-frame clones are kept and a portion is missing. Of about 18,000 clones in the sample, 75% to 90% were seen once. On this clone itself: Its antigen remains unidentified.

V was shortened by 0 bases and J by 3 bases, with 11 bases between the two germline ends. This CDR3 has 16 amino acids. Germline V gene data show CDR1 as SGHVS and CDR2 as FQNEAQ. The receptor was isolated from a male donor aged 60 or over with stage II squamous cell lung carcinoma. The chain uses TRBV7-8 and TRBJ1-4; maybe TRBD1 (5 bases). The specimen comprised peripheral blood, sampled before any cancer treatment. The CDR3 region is CASSLARGLANEKLFF. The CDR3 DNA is TGTGCCAGCAGCTTAGCGCGGGGGTTGGCTAATGAAAAACTGTTTTTT.